What follows are 10 T cell receptor beta chains derived from one specimen sequenced in a study of cytomegalovirus exposure and HLA in healthy donors. It was with 60 Vbeta and 13 Jbeta primers that the PCR ran. Here immunoSEQ multiplex PCR was the method, and the copy in TCRdb shows in-frame clones only, minus some. This sample carries under 200,000 clones, around 84% of them seen once, and the ten largest clones take approximately 2.5%. The sample comprised PBMCs. These receptors were taken from a man in his thirties or forties in good health and CMV-seropositive.

The chain is built from TRBV7-9 and TRBJ1-5; a possible D gene is TRBD1 (6 bases). V lost 7 bases and J 4 bases, leaving 14 bases between the germline ends. Germline V gives CDR1 SEHNR, CDR2 FQNEAQ (reference sequence). CDR3 length: 14 amino acids. This CDR3 reads CASKGQGINQPQHF. The CDR3 nucleotides read TGTGCCAGCAAGGGGCAGGGGATAAATCAGCCCCAGCATTTT.

CDR3 coding DNA: TGTGCCAGCAGCCAAGAGATGGGGGGACAGGGGATCTACGAGCAGTACTTC. Encoded protein: CASSQEMGGQGIYEQYF. This chain links TRBV4-2 with TRBJ2-7; TRBD1 agrees at 10 bases. The CDR3 is made up of 17 amino acids. V lost 0 bases and J lost 3; bases outside the gene matches: 8. The V gene's germline CDR1 is LGHNA and CDR2 YNFKEQ.

This chain links TRBV19 with TRBJ2-1, with D perhaps TRBD1 (5 bases). Germline CDR1 is LNHDA and CDR2 is SQIVND (reference sequence). This CDR3 has 15 residues. Trimming removed 1 base from V and 6 bases from J, with 13 bases in between. The CDR3 sequence is CASSIGFRGVNEQFF. CDR3 in DNA: TGTGCCAGTAGTATAGGATTTAGGGGTGTCAATGAGCAGTTCTTC. Using reference TRBV19 and TRBJ2-1 for the parts outside the CDR3, the full variable domain is DGGITQSPKYLFRKEGQNVTLSCEQNLNHDAMYWYRQDPGQGLRLIYYSQIVNDFQKGDIAEGYSVSREKKESFPLTVTSAQKNPTAFYLCASSIGFRGVNEQFFGPGTRLTVL.

This clone was found once. The V and J genes are TRBV27 and TRBJ1-2, with D possibly matching TRBD1 (6 bases). CDR3 size: 13 residues. V lost 6 bases and J lost 4, with 12 bases in between. The V gene's germline CDR1 is MNHEY and CDR2 SMNVEV (reference sequence). The CDR3 protein is CASSPDRFYGYTF. Here the CDR3 DNA reads TGTGCCAGCAGCCCCGACAGGTTCTATGGCTACACCTTC.

The table lists this clone with a few counts. This chain uses TRBV5-4 with TRBJ2-7; TRBD2 is a possible D gene (5 bases). Trimming stripped 4 bases from V and 2 bases from J, with 10 bases between. The CDR3 has 13 amino acids. The germline V gene encodes CDR1 SGHNT and CDR2 YYREEE (reference sequence). CDR3 nucleotides: TGTGCCAGCAGCCACGGGGAGACCTACGAGCAGTACGTC. The encoded protein is CASSHGETYEQYV.

In its sample, this clone was seen once. The chain joins TRBV11-2 to TRBJ2-2, with 7 bases that match TRBD1. Germline V lookup: CDR1 SGHAT, CDR2 FQNNGV. This CDR3 has 15 residues. J was trimmed by 5 bases and V by 5 bases; bases with no gene match: 8. This CDR3 reads CASSGWDSRTGELFF. The DNA for the CDR3 is TGTGCCAGCAGCGGATGGGACAGCAGAACCGGGGAGCTGTTTTTT.

The chain links TRBV19 to TRBJ2-3, with 7 bases matching TRBD2. CDR3 length: 16 amino acids. V was pared by 6 bases and J by 4 bases, with 13 bases of the junction left unmatched. Germline V lookup: CDR1 LNHDA, CDR2 SQIVND (reference sequence). CDR3 amino acids: CASRGAGAGRADTQYF. DNA of the CDR3: TGTGCCAGTAGGGGCGCAGGAGCGGGACGGGCAGATACGCAGTATTTT.

The chain combines TRBV27 with TRBJ2-3; TRBD2 is a possible D gene (6 bases). V lost 2 bases and J 3 bases, leaving 15 bases between the germline ends. CDR1 is MNHEY, CDR2 SMNVEV, per germline (reference sequence). The CDR3 contains 16 residues. In DNA, the CDR3 is TGTGCCAGCAGTTTAGGGACTCGGAGGTGGACAGATACGCAGTATTTT. This translates into CASSLGTRRWTDTQYF.

As regards this clone: The junction departs from the called germline gene at one end, perhaps through a read error. The chain employs TRBV7-9 and TRBJ2-1; D ambiguous. The V gene's germline CDR1 is SEHNR and CDR2 FQNEAQ (reference sequence). CDR3 length equals 10 residues. Here the CDR3 reads CSSSFTSEFF. The CDR3 bases are TGTTCCAGCAGCTTCACCTCAGAGTTCTTC. The variable domain in full, completed from reference TRBV7-9 and TRBJ2-1, reads DTGVSQNPRHKITKRGQNVTFRCDPISEHNRLYWYRQTLGQGPEFLTYFQNEAQLEKSRLLSDRFSAERPKGSFSTLEIQRTEQGDSAMYLCSSSFTSEFFGPGTRLTVL.

The rearrangement joins TRBV7-2 to TRBJ1-4; 7 positions agree with TRBD1. This CDR3 spans 16 amino acids. Per germline, CDR1 SGHTA and CDR2 FQGNSA. V was pared by 0 bases and J by 2 bases, with 3 bases of the junction left unmatched. CDR3 loop: CASSLAGGLTNEKLFF. CDR3 nucleotide sequence: TGTGCCAGCAGCTTAGCAGGGGGCCTCACTAATGAAAAACTGTTTTTT.